Below, one T cell receptor (beta chain) is given with its context. Its target is unknown. The sample belongs to a study of cytomegalovirus exposure and HLA in healthy donors. A multiplex PCR was run with 60 Vbeta primers and 13 Jbeta primers. TCRdb's copy holds only in-frame clones and misses some; the assay was immunoSEQ multiplex PCR. The sample shows 150,000 or so clones, about four fifths of them seen only once. Study observations and caveats: Specificity of a few CMV-associated chains for CMV antigens was verified in vitro. V- and J-gene trimming of TCR beta was linked (in a later analysis) to a missense DCLRE1C variant. It was reportedly the case that the classifier diagnosed cytomegalovirus status with high specificity and sensitivity. One later analysis reportedly identified an Asian-associated ancestry cluster that showed fewer N-insertions than the approximately 600-donor mean.

The specimen was PBMCs. The clonotype originates from a male donor in good health and CMV-seropositive.

The CDR3 DNA reads as TGTGCCAGCAGTTACCCGGGAGCCGAGCAGTACTTC. Amino acids: CASSYPGAEQYF. The V and J genes are TRBV6-5 and TRBJ2-7; perhaps TRBD2 as D (6 bases). The CDR3 totals 12 residues. The V gene lost 2 bases and the J gene lost 6 bases, with 8 bases spanning the gap. Per germline, CDR1 MNHEY and CDR2 SVGAGI.